This TCR beta chain emerged from a study of beta chain features in type 1 diabetes. Study overall: Cell yields, age and gender were similar between patients and healthy donors.

This clone has a single count. Its antigen is not identified. Points from the study as a whole: Relative to healthy donors, patients appeared to have naive, central memory and Treg TCRB repertoires that were more similar. Type 1 diabetes patients had moderately but significantly shorter TCRB CDR3s in all four CD4+ subsets.

Via the markers CD45RO/CCR7/CD25/CD127/CD95/CD27, stem cell-like memory, regulatory, central memory and naive CD4+ cells were sorted. The CDR3 covers 13 residues. Per the germline V gene, CDR1 is MNHEY and CDR2 is SVGAGI. The junction had 10 bases not matched to a gene; V was cut back by 8 bases and J by 8 bases. Since all of the isolated RNA was reverse transcribed, expressed TCRB transcripts were what got sequenced. It was found that naive, central memory and regulatory T cell samples averaged around 3.7 million reads. The table came from immunoSEQ multiplex PCR; TCRdb's copy has only in-frame clones and leaves some out. The sample carries about 240,000 clones, about 14% recorded once.

This chain connects TRBV6-5 to TRBJ1-2; 8 nucleotides agree with TRBD1. The sequenced sample was naive CD4+ T cells from blood. The TCR sequence derives from a man aged 25-45 years with type 1 diabetes. CDR3 protein: CASAIDRGRGYTF. DNA for the CDR3: TGTGCCAGCGCGATTGACAGGGGTAGAGGCTACACCTTC.